This T cell receptor (beta chain) was sequenced in a study of cytomegalovirus exposure and HLA in healthy donors. Both 60 Vbeta primers and 13 Jbeta primers went into the PCR. Method: immunoSEQ multiplex PCR; TCRdb's copy keeps in-frame clones and lacks some. The data contain approximately 140,000 clones, around 60% of them singletons. There are a few counts of this clone. CDR1 and CDR2 from the germline V gene are MNHNS and SASEGT. Germline trimming cut 0 bases from V and 3 bases from J; bases unmatched to any gene: 2. This CDR3 spans 15 amino acids. The chain links TRBV6-1 to TRBJ2-7; TRBD1 matches at 10 bases. Sequenced material: PBMCs. This TCR came from a woman aged 55-75 years in good health and CMV-seropositive. CDR3 amino acids: CASSEARTGGYEQYF. In DNA form, the CDR3 reads TGTGCCAGCAGTGAAGCGAGGACAGGGGGCTACGAGCAGTACTTC.